The TCR beta chain under discussion was sequenced for a study of blood T cell repertoires in COVID-19. The wider study: Researchers got acute and convalescent COVID-19 samples from the United States, Italy and Spain. T cells, B-cell-depleted T cells, or PBMCs supplied cDNA or gDNA.

Original handling: Amplification with reference gene primers provided the estimates of nucleated cell counts. The method was immunoSEQ multiplex PCR; TCRdb's version includes in-frame clones alone and lacks a portion of them. V and J calls and clone size are as listed in that table; D and trimming were resolved from the DNA. The sample has around 63,000 clones; roughly 88% are singletons. The V gene lost 2 bases and the J gene lost 3 bases, with 10 bases spanning the gap. The CDR3 consists of 15 residues. Germline V lookup: CDR1 LGHNA, CDR2 YNFKEQ. Material for sequencing was peripheral blood. This TCR was recovered from a man in his fifties or sixties with active COVID-19. The chain joins TRBV4-2 to TRBJ2-2, with a weak D call TRBD2 (5 bases). As DNA, the CDR3 is TGTGCCAGCAGCCAAAGCCACGGGGACACCGGGGAGCTGTTTTTT. It translates to CASSQSHGDTGELFF.